The rows below give T cell receptor beta chains drawn from one sample of a study of T cell repertoires in cytomegalovirus infection. TCRdb fed the reads into MiXCR, producing one record per CDR3 protein. Of over 300,000 distinct CDR3 sequences in the sample, roughly 16% are singletons; the top ten hold about 12%. The sample comprised PBMCs. The receptor source for this set is a human donor in good health (CMV status not recorded). Some clones in this sample may be carry-over from other donors' samples. Each CDR3 is given with its conserved first and last residue. The D gene is left open where the match is weak. Size values are once, few and many counts, or a class for expanded clones, and some rows have none.

J gene	D gene	CDR3 length	clone size	V gene	CDR3 DNA	CDR3 protein
TRBJ2-5	NA	16	few	TRBV5-6	TGTGCCAGCAGCGAACGTCGGGACCGCCTTGGAGAGACCCAGTACTTC	CASSERRDRLGETQYF
TRBJ2-3	TRBD2	15	NA	TRBV5-4	TGTGCCAGCAGCCAGACTAGCGGGGACCCAGATACGCAGTATTTT	CASSQTSGDPDTQYF
TRBJ1-3	NA	11	NA	TRBV12-3/TRBV12-4	TGTGCCAGCAGTACCGGCCACACCATATATTTT	CASSTGHTIYF
TRBJ2-6	NA	16	NA	TRBV9	TGTGCCAGCAGCGTAGGAATAGGGTCTGGGGCCAACGTCCTGACTTTC	CASSVGIGSGANVLTF
TRBJ2-3	TRBD2	17	many	TRBV7-2	TGTGCCAGCAGCTTAGTCGGCGGGGGGGCGGGCACAGATACGCAGTATTTT	CASSLVGGGAGTDTQYF
TRBJ1-2	NA	15	NA	TRBV6-6	TGTGCCAGCAGGACCCCCGGGACATCCAACTATGGCTACACCTTC	CASRTPGTSNYGYTF
TRBJ2-1	NA	16	few	TRBV4-3	TGCGCCAGCAGCCAAACCTACGGAGGGATAAGAAATGAGCAGTTCTTC	CASSQTYGGIRNEQFF
TRBJ2-1	TRBD1	14	few	TRBV5-4	TGTGCCAGCAGCCCCCGAGGGACAGGGGGGGAGCAGTTCTTC	CASSPRGTGGEQFF
TRBJ1-6	NA	17	many	TRBV25-1	TGTGCCAGCAGTGAAGCGGGATCCAAGGCCTTTCATTCACCCCTCCACTTT	CASSEAGSKAFHSPLHF
TRBJ1-1	NA	15	NA	TRBV3-1	TGTGCCAGCAGCCAAGAAGGCGTGCCAGTCTCTGAAGCTTTCTTT	CASSQEGVPVSEAFF
TRBJ2-5	NA	15	many	TRBV7-9	TGTGCCAGCAGCTTAGGAGGAGGGCACCAAGAGACCCAGTACTTC	CASSLGGGHQETQYF
TRBJ1-1	NA	13	few	TRBV6-2/TRBV6-3	TGTGCCAGCAACGTCGGATTGGTCACTGAAGCTTTCTTT	CASNVGLVTEAFF
TRBJ2-7	TRBD1	14	NA	TRBV5-1	TGCGCCAGCAGCCCGGGACAGGGTGGCAACGAGCAGTACTTC	CASSPGQGGNEQYF
TRBJ2-3	TRBD1	15	few	TRBV5-5	TGTGCCAGCAGCCGAACCAGACAGGGTACAGATACGCAGTATTTT	CASSRTRQGTDTQYF
TRBJ1-2	NA	14	NA	TRBV2	TGTGCCAGCAGCGACGCCGGGACACTCTATGGCTACACCTTC	CASSDAGTLYGYTF
TRBJ2-5	NA	12	many	TRBV7-2	TGTGCCAGCAGCCGCAACGAAGAGACCCAGTACTTC	CASSRNEETQYF
TRBJ1-5	TRBD1	15	few	TRBV2	TGTGCCAGCAGTCGTCAGGGGGAGGGCAATCAGCCCCAGCATTTT	CASSRQGEGNQPQHF
TRBJ2-3	TRBD2	16	few	TRBV18	TGTGCCAGCTCACCACGTAGCGGGGGGGCCACAGATACGCAGTATTTT	CASSPRSGGATDTQYF
TRBJ1-2	NA	15	NA	TRBV7-9	TGTGCCAGCAGCATCAACGGCAATGGGGGCTATGGCTACACCTTC	CASSINGNGGYGYTF
TRBJ1-1	NA	14	many	TRBV7-6	TGTGCCAGCAGCCTACAACGGGGGGGCACTGAAGCTTTCTTT	CASSLQRGGTEAFF
TRBJ2-3	NA	13	many	TRBV7-2	TGTGCCAGCAGTTTTACTTACACAGATACGCAGTATTTT	CASSFTYTDTQYF
TRBJ2-7	TRBD2	16	many	TRBV7-2	TGTGCCAGCAGCTTGGGCGGGCTAGCGGGGCCCCCCGAGCAGTACTTC	CASSLGGLAGPPEQYF
TRBJ1-2	NA	12	few	TRBV7-2	TGTGCCAGCAGCAGTAGGACAGATGGCTACACCTTC	CASSSRTDGYTF
TRBJ1-1	NA	15	NA	TRBV18	TGTGCCAGCTCACCGCCCGTGGGCCCGAACACTGAAGCTTTCTTT	CASSPPVGPNTEAFF
TRBJ2-7	NA	12	NA	TRBV11-3	TGTGCCAGCAGAAGGCATACCTACGAGCAGTACTTC	CASRRHTYEQYF
TRBJ1-1	NA	14	few	TRBV6-1	TGTGCCAGCAGGTCTGGTGCAGGGGACACTGAAGCTTTCTTT	CASRSGAGDTEAFF
TRBJ1-1	NA	15	many	TRBV7-9	TGTGCCAGCAGGACACAGGGCGGGATGAACACTGAAGCTTTCTTT	CASRTQGGMNTEAFF
TRBJ1-2	TRBD1	13	NA	TRBV20-1	TGCAGTGCTAGAATCTCAGGGGGCTATGGCTACACCTTC	CSARISGGYGYTF
TRBJ1-1	NA	15	many	TRBV7-2	TGTGCCAGCACCATAACCCAGGGGATGTACACTGAAGCTTTCTTT	CASTITQGMYTEAFF
TRBJ2-7	NA	12	NA	TRBV7-9	TGTACCAGCAGCCAAGAGTCATACGAGCAGTACTTC	CTSSQESYEQYF
TRBJ2-1	NA	15	few	TRBV10-3	TGTGCCATCGGCCTAAGAACAGATCCTGTAGTAGGGCAGTTCTTC	CAIGLRTDPVVGQFF
TRBJ1-1	NA	15	few	TRBV7-8	TGTGCCAGCAGCCCCCCAGGAGGGAGTGGAACTGAAGCTTTCTTT	CASSPPGGSGTEAFF
TRBJ1-2	TRBD1	15	few	TRBV6-6	TGTGCCAGCAGTTACTCGAGGGACAGTAATTATGGCTACACCTTC	CASSYSRDSNYGYTF
TRBJ2-1	NA	13	NA	TRBV11-2	TGTGCCAGCAGCATCCCCGGGGGCAATGAGCAGTTCTTC	CASSIPGGNEQFF
TRBJ2-1	TRBD2	15	many	TRBV7-9	TGTGCCAGCAGCCAGGGACTAGCGGGGGACGATGAGCAGTTCTTC	CASSQGLAGDDEQFF
TRBJ2-3	TRBD2	13	NA	TRBV6-2/TRBV6-3	TGTGCCGGCAAGCGGGGTGTCACAGATACGCAGTATTTT	CAGKRGVTDTQYF
TRBJ1-5	NA	13	NA	TRBV10-3	TGTGCCATCAGTGGGGGGTTCGATCAGCCCCAGCATTTT	CAISGGFDQPQHF
TRBJ1-1	NA	15	many	TRBV4-1	TGCGCCAGCAGCCAAAGGGCCAGGGGAGTCCCTGAAGCTTTCTTT	CASSQRARGVPEAFF
TRBJ2-5	NA	14	few	TRBV20-1	TGCAGTGCTAGAGATAGGGGGTCGGGGGAGACCCAGTACTTC	CSARDRGSGETQYF
TRBJ2-5	NA	12	many	TRBV7-6	TGTGCCAGCAGCGCCCATCAAGAGACCCAGTACTTC	CASSAHQETQYF
TRBJ2-1	TRBD2	15	NA	TRBV6-5	TGTGCCAGCACCCGGCGGGACGGGGGGATGGATGAGCAGTTCTTC	CASTRRDGGMDEQFF
TRBJ2-3	TRBD2	17	many	TRBV19	TGTGCCAGTAGCCGTACCATGGGGGGGACTAGCACAGATACGCAGTATTTT	CASSRTMGGTSTDTQYF
TRBJ2-1	TRBD2	16	many	TRBV11-2	TGTGCCAGCAGCTTAGACCTTAGCGGGGGGGGCAATGAGCAGTTCTTC	CASSLDLSGGGNEQFF
TRBJ1-1	NA	14	few	TRBV10-3	TGTGCCATCAGTGTCGACAGTTTGAACACTGAAGCTTTCTTT	CAISVDSLNTEAFF